This T cell receptor (beta chain) appears in the sequencing data of a study of CD8 T cells in Susac syndrome. Whole-study context: Treatment status at blood draw for the Susac syndrome patients was therapy-naive, corticosteroids, or intravenous immunoglobulin alone.

cDNA came from around 0.5 to 1 ug RNA primed by random hexamers. The authors amplified TCR beta CDR3 across 54 Vbeta and 13 Jbeta using immunoSEQ multiplex PCR. One entry per CDR3 protein, called by TCRdb with MiXCR from the immunoSEQ multiplex PCR reads. The data hold 150,000 to 200,000 distinct CDR3 sequences, with approximately 95% observed a single time. CDR3 size: 17 residues. J was trimmed by 5 bases and V by 1 base; bases with no gene match: 12. CD8+ and CD4+ T cells from blood underwent TCR beta sequencing, which was carried out in a high-throughput format. On this clonotype: Its cognate antigen is unknown.

Whole-study findings and limits: Repertoires of Susac syndrome CD4+ T cells lacked clonal expansion.

The source material was CD4+ T cells from PBMCs. This clonotype was obtained from a human donor with Susac syndrome. The gene calls are TRBV12-3 or TRBV12-4 and TRBJ2-7; 9 nucleotides match TRBD1. The chain's CDR3 is CASSLGGWGQGPNEQYF. The CDR3 nucleotides are TGTGCCAGCAGTTTAGGGGGATGGGGACAGGGTCCCAACGAGCAGTACTTC.